This T cell receptor (beta chain) was obtained from a study of T-cell memory formation after mild COVID-19. Looking at the study overall: Among the donors, TCR clusters were largely specific to each donor.

This clonotype came up a few times. Its antigen remains unidentified. The 5'RACE method, run with constant-segment primers, produced TCR alpha and TCR beta cDNA libraries (carrying sample barcodes and UMIs). From the 5' RACE reads, TCRdb called clonotypes with MiXCR, one entry per CDR3 protein. Of almost 550,000 distinct CDR3 sequences in the sample, around 20% were seen once. Germline V gives CDR1 MGHRA, CDR2 YSYEKL. This CDR3 contains 15 residues. The V gene lost 4 bases and the J gene lost 1 base, with 13 bases spanning the gap. Study-wide findings and caveats: Proof of SARS-CoV-2 specificity was absent for the second-wave clones that crested on day 37. Most CD4+ clones that shrank were in CM and EM, while CD8+ ones turned up in EMRA.

Material for sequencing was PBMCs or a T cell subset sorted from them (not recorded which). The source is an adult woman who had mild COVID-19 (a few samples of this study predate the infection). Cell type and time point are not known. The chain is built from TRBV4-1 and TRBJ1-1, with D uncertain. CDR3 coding DNA: TGCGCCAGCAGCCTCGAACTCTCCTCGAACACTGAAGCTTTCTTT. The encoded protein is CASSLELSSNTEAFF.